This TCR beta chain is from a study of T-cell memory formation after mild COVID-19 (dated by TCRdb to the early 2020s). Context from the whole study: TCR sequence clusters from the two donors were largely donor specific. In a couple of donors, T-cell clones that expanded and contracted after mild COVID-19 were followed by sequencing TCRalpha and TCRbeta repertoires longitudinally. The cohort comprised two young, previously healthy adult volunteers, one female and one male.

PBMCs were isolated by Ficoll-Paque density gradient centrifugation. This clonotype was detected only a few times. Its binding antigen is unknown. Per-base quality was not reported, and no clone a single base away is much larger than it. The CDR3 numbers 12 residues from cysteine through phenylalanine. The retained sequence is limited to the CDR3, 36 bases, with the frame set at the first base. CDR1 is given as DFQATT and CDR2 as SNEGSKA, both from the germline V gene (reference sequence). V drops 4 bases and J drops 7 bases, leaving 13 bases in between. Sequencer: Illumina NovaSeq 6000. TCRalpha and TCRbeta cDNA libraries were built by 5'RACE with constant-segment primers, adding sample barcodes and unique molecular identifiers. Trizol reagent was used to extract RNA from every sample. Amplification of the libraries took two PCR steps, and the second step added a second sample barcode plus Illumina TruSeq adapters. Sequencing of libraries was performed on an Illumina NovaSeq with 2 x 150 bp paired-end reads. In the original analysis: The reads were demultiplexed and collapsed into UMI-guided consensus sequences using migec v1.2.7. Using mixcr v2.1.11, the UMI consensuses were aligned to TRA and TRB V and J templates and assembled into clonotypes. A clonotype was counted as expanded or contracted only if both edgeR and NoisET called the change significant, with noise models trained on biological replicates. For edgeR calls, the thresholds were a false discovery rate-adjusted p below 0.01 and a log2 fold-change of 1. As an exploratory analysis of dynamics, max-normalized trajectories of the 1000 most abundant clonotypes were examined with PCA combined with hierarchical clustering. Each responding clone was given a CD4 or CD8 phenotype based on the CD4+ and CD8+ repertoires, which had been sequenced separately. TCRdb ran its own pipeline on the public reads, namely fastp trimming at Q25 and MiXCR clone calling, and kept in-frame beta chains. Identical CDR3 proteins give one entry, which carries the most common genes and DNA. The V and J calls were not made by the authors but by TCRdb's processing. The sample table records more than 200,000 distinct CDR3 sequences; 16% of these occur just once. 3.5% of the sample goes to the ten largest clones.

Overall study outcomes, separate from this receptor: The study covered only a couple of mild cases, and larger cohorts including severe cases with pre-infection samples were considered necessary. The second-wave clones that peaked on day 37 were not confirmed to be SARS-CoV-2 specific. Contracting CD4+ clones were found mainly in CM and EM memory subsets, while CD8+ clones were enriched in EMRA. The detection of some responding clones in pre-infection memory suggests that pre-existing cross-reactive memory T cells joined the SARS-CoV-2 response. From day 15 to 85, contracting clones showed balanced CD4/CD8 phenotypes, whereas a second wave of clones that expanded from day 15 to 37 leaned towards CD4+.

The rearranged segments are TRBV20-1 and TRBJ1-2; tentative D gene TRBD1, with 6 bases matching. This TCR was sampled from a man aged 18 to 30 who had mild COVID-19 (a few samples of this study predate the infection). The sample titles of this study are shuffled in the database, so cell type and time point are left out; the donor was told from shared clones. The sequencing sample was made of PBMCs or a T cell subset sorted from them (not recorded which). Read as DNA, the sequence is TGCAGTGCTACCATAGGGGGTGCTGGCTACACCTTC. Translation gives CSATIGGAGYTF.